This TCR beta chain originates from a study of OX40 agonist ivuxolimab in advanced cancers. About the study: The patients' treatment was ivuxolimab, an agonistic anti-OX40 (CD134) antibody.

Profiled with immunoSEQ multiplex PCR; TCRdb holds only in-frame clones, not every one. The profile shows tens of thousands of clones, roughly 92% of them singletons. Worth noting for this clone: The antigen is unknown.

Systemic immunosuppression or a history of autoimmune disease excluded patients. Sampling of blood occurred at baseline, cycle 4 day 1, and cycle 7 day 1. Study-wide findings and caveats: Researchers did not establish what antigens the expanded peripheral T cells target.

The material sequenced was CD4+ or CD8+ T cells sorted from blood, taken in a trial of the OX40 agonist ivuxolimab. The TCR was taken from an adult with an advanced solid tumor such as melanoma, head and neck, liver or kidney cancer.

This CDR3 reads CASSNSRISYEQYF. In nucleotides, the CDR3 is TGTGCCAGCAGCAATTCAAGGATTTCCTACGAGCAGTACTTC. The chain is built from TRBV28 and TRBJ2-7; D is ambiguous. The CDR3 sequence is 14 residues long. The V gene's germline CDR1 is MDHEN and CDR2 SYDVKM. With 6 bases removed from V and 1 base from J, the gap between germline ends came to 13 bases.